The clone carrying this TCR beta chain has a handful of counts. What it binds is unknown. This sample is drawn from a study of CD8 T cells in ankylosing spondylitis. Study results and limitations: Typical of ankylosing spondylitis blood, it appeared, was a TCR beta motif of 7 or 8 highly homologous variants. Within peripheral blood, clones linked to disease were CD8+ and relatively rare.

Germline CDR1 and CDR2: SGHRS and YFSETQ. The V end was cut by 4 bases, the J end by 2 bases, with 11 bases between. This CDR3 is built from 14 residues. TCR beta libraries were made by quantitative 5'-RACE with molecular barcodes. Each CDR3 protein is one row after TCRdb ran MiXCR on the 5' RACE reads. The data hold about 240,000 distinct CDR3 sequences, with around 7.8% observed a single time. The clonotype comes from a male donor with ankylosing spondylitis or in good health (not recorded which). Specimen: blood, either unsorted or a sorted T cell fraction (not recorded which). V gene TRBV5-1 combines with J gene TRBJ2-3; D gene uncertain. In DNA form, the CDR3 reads TGCGCCAGCAGCCCGGACCCTTACACAGATACGCAGTATTTT. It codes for CASSPDPYTDTQYF. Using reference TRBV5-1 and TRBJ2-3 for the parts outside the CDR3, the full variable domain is KAGVTQTPRYLIKTRGQQVTLSCSPISGHRSVSWYQQTPGQGLQFLFEYFSETQRNKGNFPGRFSGRQFSNSRSEMNVSTLELGDSALYLCASSPDPYTDTQYFGPGTRLTVL.